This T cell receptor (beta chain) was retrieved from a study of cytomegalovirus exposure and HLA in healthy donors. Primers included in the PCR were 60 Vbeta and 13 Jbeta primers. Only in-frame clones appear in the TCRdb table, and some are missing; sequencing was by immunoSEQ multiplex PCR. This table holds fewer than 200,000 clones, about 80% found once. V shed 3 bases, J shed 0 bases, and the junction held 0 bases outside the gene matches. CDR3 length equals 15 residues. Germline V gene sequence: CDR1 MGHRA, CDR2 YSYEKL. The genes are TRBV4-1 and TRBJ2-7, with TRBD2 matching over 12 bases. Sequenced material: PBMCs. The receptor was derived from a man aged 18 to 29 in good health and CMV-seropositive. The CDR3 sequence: CASSQTSGSSYEQYF. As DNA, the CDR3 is TGCGCCAGCAGCCAGACTAGCGGGAGCTCCTACGAGCAGTACTTC.